This T cell receptor beta chain was observed in a study of blood T cell repertoires in COVID-19. This CDR3 has 13 residues. Germline assignment: CDR1 SEHNR and CDR2 FQNEAQ (reference sequence). V was shortened by 5 bases and J by 1 base, with 8 bases between the two germline ends. The table lists this clone with a count of one. Using immunoSEQ multiplex PCR, the repertoire was profiled, and TCRdb retains in-frame clones only, with some absent. Of approximately 200,000 clones detected, under 90% appear once; the ten largest clones hold roughly 4.2%. The chain has TRBV7-9 and TRBJ1-1; TRBD1 might be the D (5 bases). The TCR originated in a man between 50 and 59 years old with acute or convalescent COVID-19. What was sequenced was peripheral blood. CDR3 coding DNA: TGTGCCAGCAGCGTACAGGCGAACACTGAAGCTTTCTTT. It is translated as CASSVQANTEAFF.